This TCR beta chain was profiled in a study of T cells in Graves' hyperthyroidism and ophthalmopathy. Ophthalmopathy cases met thresholds of Clinical Activity Score at least 3, NOSPECS grade at least 4 and duration under 3 months. Reasons for excluding patients were uncontrolled infection, other autoimmune disease, pregnancy or lactation. As to this clonotype: Its cognate antigen is unknown.

Study-wide results and limits: Most thyroid clonotypes that were expanded above 0.001 also turned up in blood.

From RNA transcripts, TCR beta CDR3 regions were amplified. HTBI primers drove first-round RT-PCR of the TCR CDR3. TCRdb called the multiplex PCR reads again in MiXCR, with one record for every CDR3 protein. This sample has around 35,000 distinct CDR3 sequences, with 50% to 55% found just once. This receptor was obtained from a man aged 35 to 55 with Graves' ophthalmopathy. The sample comprised blood.

The CDR3 region has the DNA TGTGCCAGCAACTCCCAGGGGGCATGGACGGAAGCTTTCTTT. It encodes CASNSQGAWTEAFF. The chain combines TRBV6-5 with TRBJ1-1; 8 bases agree with TRBD1. This CDR3 contains 14 residues. The V and J ends lost 7 bases and 8 bases, in that order; junction bases with no gene match: 12. Germline lookup yields CDR1 MNHEY and CDR2 SVGAGI.